Sequencing of this TCR beta chain was carried out in a study of OX40 agonist ivuxolimab in advanced cancers. Study as a whole: Patients with hepatocellular carcinoma, melanoma, renal cell or head and neck cancer made up the dose-escalation patients. General study findings and limits: Clonal expansion was seen in CD4+ and CD8+ blood T cells by week 6 at 0.1 to 3.0 mg/kg.

Concerning this clone: The antigen is not known.

Clones were read by immunoSEQ multiplex PCR, and TCRdb kept only the in-frame ones, dropping some. The repertoire has more than 50,000 clones, around 84% of them found once; the top ten carry 10% to 15%. Germline CDR1 and CDR2: SGHRS and YFSETQ. This CDR3 comprises 15 residues. With 1 base removed from V and 0 bases from J, the gap between germline ends came to 8 bases. This chain joins TRBV5-1 and TRBJ1-5; weak D call: TRBD1 (5 bases). Sequencing was performed on CD4+ or CD8+ T cells sorted from blood, taken in a trial of the OX40 agonist ivuxolimab. The sequence derives from an adult with an advanced solid tumor such as melanoma, head and neck, liver or kidney cancer. The CDR3 DNA is TGCGCCAGCAGCTTGTGGGGGGATAGCAATCAGCCCCAGCATTTT. Amino acids: CASSLWGDSNQPQHF.